This entry concerns a single T cell receptor (beta chain). Antigen specificity is unknown. The identical CDR3 is also encoded by other nucleotide sequences in the sample. The data belong to a study of shared clonotypes between healthy human individuals. Produced via immunoSEQ multiplex PCR; TCRdb's table is partial and in-frame only. The sample consists of around 2.1 million clones, around 95% of them appearing once. Per the germline V gene, CDR1 is KGHSH and CDR2 is LQKENI. This CDR3 is 14 amino acids long. The V end lost 2 bases, the J end lost 2 bases, and 10 bases lay between the germline ends. General observations from the study: Tissues were not sampled, only blood, and their repertoires likely differ.

Sequencing used naive CD4+ T cells sorted from blood. Subset indicated: CD45RA+ positively selected. The V call is TRBV18, the J call TRBJ2-7; D tentatively reads TRBD1 or TRBD2 (5 bases each). The TCR comes from a man aged 18 to 30 in good health. The CDR3 reads CASSPSGSPYEQYF. The CDR3 DNA follows: TGTGCCAGCTCACCATCAGGGAGCCCCTACGAGCAGTACTTC.